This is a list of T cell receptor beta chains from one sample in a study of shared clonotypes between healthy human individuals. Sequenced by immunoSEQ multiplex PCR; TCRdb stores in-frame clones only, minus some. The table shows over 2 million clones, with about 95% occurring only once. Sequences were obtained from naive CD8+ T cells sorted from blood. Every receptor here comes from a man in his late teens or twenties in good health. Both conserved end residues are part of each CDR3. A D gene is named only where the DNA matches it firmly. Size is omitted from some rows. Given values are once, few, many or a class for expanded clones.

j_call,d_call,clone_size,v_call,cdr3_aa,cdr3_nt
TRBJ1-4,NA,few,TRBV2,CASRREGGEKLFF,TGTGCCAGCAGAAGAGAGGGGGGTGAAAAACTGTTTTTT
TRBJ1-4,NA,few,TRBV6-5,CASSYSRGWGEKLFF,TGTGCCAGCAGTTACTCGAGGGGTTGGGGAGAAAAACTGTTTTTT
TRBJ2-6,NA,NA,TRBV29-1,CSVVGVSGANVLTF,TGCAGCGTTGTCGGGGTCTCTGGGGCCAACGTCCTGACTTTC
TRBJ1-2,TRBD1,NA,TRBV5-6,CASSVTGGLGYGYTF,TGTGCCAGCAGCGTTACAGGGGGCTTAGGCTATGGCTACACCTTC
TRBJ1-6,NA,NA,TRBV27,CASSLGQTYNSPLHF,TGTGCCAGCAGTTTAGGACAGACCTATAATTCACCCCTCCACTTT
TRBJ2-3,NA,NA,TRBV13,CASSSLGRDTQYF,TGTGCCAGCAGCTCTCTGGGCCGGGATACGCAGTATTTT
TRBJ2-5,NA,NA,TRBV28,CASSSDSRLQETQYF,TGTGCCAGCAGTTCCGATTCTAGATTACAAGAGACCCAGTACTTC
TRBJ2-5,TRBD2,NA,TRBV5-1,CASSLGLAGQETQYF,TGCGCCAGCAGCTTGGGCCTAGCGGGACAAGAGACCCAGTACTTC
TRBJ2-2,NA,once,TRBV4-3,CASSLADGHGELFF,TGCGCCAGCAGCCTAGCAGACGGACACGGGGAGCTGTTTTTT
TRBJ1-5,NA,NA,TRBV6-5,CASSQQGGNQPQHF,TGTGCCAGCAGTCAACAGGGAGGAAATCAGCCCCAGCATTTT
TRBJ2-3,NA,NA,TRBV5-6,CASSSGDITDTQYF,TGTGCCAGCAGCTCGGGGGACATCACAGATACGCAGTATTTT
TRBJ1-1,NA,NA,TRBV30,CAWSPGHNTEAFF,TGTGCCTGGAGCCCGGGACACAACACTGAAGCTTTCTTT
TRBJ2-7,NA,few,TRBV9,CASSSGVYEQYF,TGTGCCAGCAGCTCAGGGGTCTACGAGCAGTACTTC
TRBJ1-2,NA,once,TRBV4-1,CASSQDGGEYGYTF,TGCGCCAGCAGCCAAGATGGAGGGGAGTACGGCTACACCTTC
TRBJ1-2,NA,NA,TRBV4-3,CASSQGPVKGGLGYTF,TGCGCCAGCAGCCAAGGCCCTGTGAAGGGAGGGCTTGGCTACACCTTC
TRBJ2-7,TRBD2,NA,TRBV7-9,CASSSTSGRWYEQYF,TGTGCCAGCAGCTCGACTAGCGGGAGGTGGTACGAGCAGTACTTC
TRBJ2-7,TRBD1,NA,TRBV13,CASSSGDSSYEQYF,TGTGCCAGCAGCTCCGGGGACAGTTCCTACGAGCAGTACTTC
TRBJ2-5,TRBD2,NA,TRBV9,CASSVGTSLETQYF,TGTGCCAGCAGCGTAGGGACTAGCTTGGAGACCCAGTACTTC
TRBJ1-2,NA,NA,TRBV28,CASSIRGSSYGYTF,TGTGCCAGCAGCATTCGGGGGTCTAGCTATGGCTACACCTTC
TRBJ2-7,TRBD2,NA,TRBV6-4,CASYLSSGGIDEQYF,TGTGCCAGCTACCTCTCTAGCGGGGGGATCGACGAGCAGTACTTC
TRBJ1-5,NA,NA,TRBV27,CASRQGGGNQPQHF,TGTGCCAGCAGACAGGGCGGGGGCAATCAGCCCCAGCATTTT
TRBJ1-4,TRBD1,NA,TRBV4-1,CASSHRQGAPTNEKLFF,TGCGCCAGCAGCCACCGACAGGGGGCCCCAACTAATGAAAAACTGTTTTTT
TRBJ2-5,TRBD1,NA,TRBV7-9,CASSLVQGSLETQYF,TGTGCCAGCAGCTTAGTACAGGGGTCCCTGGAGACCCAGTACTTC
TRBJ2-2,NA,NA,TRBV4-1,CASTLKGGVEGGELFF,TGCGCCAGCACCCTCAAAGGGGGGGTAGAGGGCGGGGAGCTGTTTTTT
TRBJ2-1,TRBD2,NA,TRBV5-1,CASSFSIAGSYNEQFF,TGCGCCAGCAGCTTTTCTATAGCGGGATCCTACAATGAGCAGTTCTTC
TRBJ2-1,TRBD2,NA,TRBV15,CATSRGLAGYNEQFF,TGTGCCACCAGCAGAGGGCTAGCGGGGTACAATGAGCAGTTCTTC
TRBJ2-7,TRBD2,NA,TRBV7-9,CASSPGTSGAIYF,TGTGCCAGCAGCCCGGGGACTAGCGGGGCGATTTACTTC
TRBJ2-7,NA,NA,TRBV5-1,CASSLVAGQNYEQYF,TGCGCCAGCAGCTTGGTAGCGGGACAGAACTACGAGCAGTACTTC